Listed here are 27 T cell receptor beta chains from one sample, sequenced in a study of T cells after yellow fever vaccination (dated by TCRdb to about 2019). In the paper's terms, the treatment or condition label means: live attenuated yellow fever vaccine strain. Libraries were constructed by 5' RACE. Sequenced using an Illumina HiSeq 2500. TCRdb redid the processing of the public reads, applying fastp at Q25 and MiXCR, and retained in-frame beta chains. Merged by CDR3 protein, the rows form single entries marked with the most common genes and DNA. The sample table holds about 32,000 distinct CDR3 sequences, of which less than 8% were seen once. 20% to 25% of the sample goes to the ten largest clones. The sequences come from PBMCs, either bulk or a sorted T-cell subset (CD4+, CD8+, memory, or dextramer-sorted; not recorded which), collected on the day of the first yellow fever vaccination. The source is a man between 18 and 29 years old who received the YFV17D yellow fever vaccine.

This clonotype was seen at least ten times. The chain recombines TRBV30 with TRBJ2-5; D call uncertain. Germline assignment: CDR1 GTSNPN and CDR2 SVGIG (reference sequence). V was shortened by 0 bases and J by 2 bases, with 7 bases between the two germline ends. CDR3 length: 13 residues. The CDR3 bases are TGTGCCTGGAGTGTCGCCCTACAAGAGACCCAGTACTTC. It is translated as CAWSVALQETQYF.

This clonotype has at least ten counts. The V call is TRBV6-2 or TRBV6-3, the J call TRBJ1-4; tentative D call: TRBD1 (6 bases). Germline CDR1 and CDR2: MNHEY and SVGEGT. CDR3 length: 12 residues. V lost 8 bases and J lost 10, with 14 bases in between. The CDR3 spells CASEGVLGKLFF. CDR3 nucleotides: TGTGCCAGCGAGGGGGTTTTAGGAAAACTGTTTTTT.

The sample holds many counts of this clonotype. The V and J genes are TRBV20-1 and TRBJ1-6; D gene ambiguous. CDR1 DFQATT and CDR2 SNEGSKA come from the germline V gene (reference sequence). CDR3 length: 13 amino acids. V was pared by 1 base and J by 6 bases, with 7 bases between. CDR3 region: CSARAEFNSPLHF. The CDR3 nucleotides read TGCAGTGCTAGAGCCGAATTTAATTCACCCCTCCACTTT.

Many counts were recorded for this clonotype. The CDR3 region is CASGLTGTGSGQYF. CDR3 sequence (DNA): TGTGCCAGCGGACTCACCGGGACAGGGAGTGGGCAGTATTTT. The rearrangement uses TRBV6-1 and TRBJ2-3; 9 bases agree with TRBD1. After removal of 8 bases from V and 11 bases from J, the junction contained 14 bases not matched to a gene. The CDR3 runs to 14 residues. Germline loops: CDR1 MNHNS, CDR2 SASEGT.

This clonotype was counted only a few times. The rearrangement joins TRBV6-2 or TRBV6-3 to TRBJ1-6; D might be TRBD1 (5 bases). Germline CDR1 and CDR2: MNHEY and SVGEGT. Trimming shortened V by 7 bases and J by 7 bases, and 14 bases separated the two germline ends. This CDR3 has 14 amino acids. The CDR3 sequence: CASNQWGNNSPLHF. The CDR3 nucleotides are TGTGCCAGCAACCAATGGGGCAACAATTCACCCCTCCACTTT.

By share, this clonotype counts as medium-sized (0.01 to 0.1%). The chain uses TRBV5-1 and TRBJ2-4, with D maybe TRBD1 (7 bases). CDR3 length equals 14 residues. From germline, CDR1 is SGHRS and CDR2 YFSETQ. Trimming stripped 0 bases from V and 6 bases from J, with 10 bases between. Here the CDR3 DNA reads TGCGCCAGCAGCTTGGGCCAGGGGGGAAACATTCAGTACTTC. Translation: CASSLGQGGNIQYF.

With regard to this clonotype: A read error may be the cause here, since a much bigger clone is one base away. CDR3 sequence reads: CASTPGSSYERYF. The CDR3 nucleotides are TGTGCCAGCACCCCCGGTTCTTCCTACGAGCGGTACTTC. V usage is TRBV7-2 and J usage is TRBJ2-7; D is ambiguous. CDR3 length: 13 residues. The V gene's germline CDR1 is SGHTA and CDR2 FQGNSA.

This clonotype appeared many times. The CDR3: CASSEERMRFDEQYV. CDR3 coding DNA: TGTGCCAGCAGTGAAGAAAGAATGCGATTCGACGAGCAGTACGTC. The chain uses TRBV2 and TRBJ2-7; D is unresolved. The CDR3 runs to 15 residues. V shed 1 base and J shed 5 bases, with 15 bases lying between them. Germline CDR1 SNHLY, CDR2 FYNNEI.

The chain has TRBV20-1 and TRBJ2-1, with 8 bases identical to TRBD2. In germline, CDR1 is DFQATT, CDR2 SNEGSKA (reference sequence). Trimming at V came to 0 bases and at J to 7 bases, leaving 11 bases not matched to a gene. The CDR3 is 16 amino acids. CDR3 loop: CSARDTRGAVWNEQFF. The CDR3 DNA reads TGCAGTGCTAGAGATACGCGGGGGGCGGTTTGGAATGAGCAGTTCTTC.

This clonotype has a count of ten or more. The rearrangement links TRBV20-1 to TRBJ2-7; unclear D gene. This CDR3 region has 13 residues. V shed 0 bases and J shed 3 bases, with 9 bases lying between them. CDR1 and CDR2 from the germline V gene are DFQATT and SNEGSKA (reference sequence). The DNA of the CDR3 is TGCAGTGCTAGAGATCAGGCTGGCTACGAGCAGTACTTC. Its protein product is CSARDQAGYEQYF.

This rearrangement joins TRBV20-1 to TRBJ1-6; D is unclear. The V end lost 0 bases, the J end lost 10 bases, and 13 bases lay between the germline ends. Per germline, CDR1 DFQATT and CDR2 SNEGSKA (reference sequence). The CDR3 consists of 14 residues. CDR3 residues: CSARDGRTFSPLHF. Written as DNA, the CDR3 is TGCAGTGCTAGAGATGGCAGGACGTTCTCACCCCTCCACTTT.

This clonotype was picked up many times. The V call is TRBV6-6, the J call TRBJ2-7; D is perhaps TRBD1 (6 bases). The V gene lost 5 bases and the J gene lost 2 bases, with 10 bases spanning the gap. Germline CDR1 is MNHNY and CDR2 is SVGAGI (reference sequence). The CDR3 loop spans 13 amino acids. CDR3 coding DNA: TGTGCCAGCAGTCCCGGACAGCCCTACGAGCAGTACGTC. Translated, it gives CASSPGQPYEQYV.

This clonotype was counted at least ten times. The CDR3, as DNA: TGTGCCAGCAGCCAAGGGGGCGCGGGTCAGCCCCAGCATTTT. Residues: CASSQGGAGQPQHF. This rearrangement joins TRBV5-4 to TRBJ1-5, with 7 bases lining up with TRBD1. This CDR3 is 14 amino acids long. From germline, CDR1 is SGHNT and CDR2 YYREEE (reference sequence). V was pared by 4 bases and J by 6 bases, with 7 bases of the junction left unmatched.

This clonotype was seen repeatedly, ten times or more. The chain uses TRBV7-2 and TRBJ2-2; TRBD2 agrees at 7 bases. The V gene's germline CDR1 is SGHTA and CDR2 FQGNSA. The junction had 11 bases not matched to a gene; V was cut back by 5 bases and J by 8 bases. This CDR3 comprises 15 residues. The CDR3 is CASSQLVGGTGELFF. The CDR3 DNA reads TGTGCCAGCAGCCAGTTGGTCGGGGGGACTGGGGAGCTGTTTTTT.

The V gene is TRBV5-4, the J gene TRBJ1-5, with D hard to call. V was clipped by 0 bases and J by 4 bases, with 5 bases between them. CDR3 length equals 13 residues. The germline V gene has CDR1 SGHNT and CDR2 YYREEE (reference sequence). The CDR3 spells CASSLAPNQPQHF. CDR3 bases: TGTGCCAGCAGCTTGGCCCCGAATCAGCCCCAGCATTTT.

This clonotype has at least ten counts. This rearrangement joins TRBV19 to TRBJ1-1; maybe TRBD1 (5 bases). CDR3 length: 12 amino acids. The germline V and J ends were trimmed by 6 bases and 4 bases, with 9 bases remaining between them. Germline assignment: CDR1 LNHDA and CDR2 SQIVND (reference sequence). DNA of the CDR3: TGTGCCAGTAGAGCAGGGATCACTGAAGCTTTCTTT. Residues: CASRAGITEAFF.

The rearrangement uses TRBV12-3 or TRBV12-4 and TRBJ2-2; 10 nucleotides line up with TRBD1. The CDR3 is 18 amino acids. V shed 5 bases and J 3 bases; nucleotides not matched to a gene: 12. The CDR3 loop is CASSRTSADRGYTGELFF. As DNA, the CDR3 is TGTGCCAGCAGTCGAACCTCCGCGGACAGGGGGTACACCGGGGAGCTGTTTTTT.

This clonotype counts as medium-sized (0.01 to 0.1%). The J gene is TRBJ2-1, the V gene TRBV25-1; TRBD2 matches at 9 bases. The CDR3 extends over 15 amino acids. V gave up 1 base and J gave up 6 bases; unmatched junction bases: 4. The germline V gene encodes CDR1 MGHDK and CDR2 SYGVNS. CDR3 sequence: CASSELAGEVNEQFF. CDR3 in DNA: TGTGCCAGCAGTGAATTAGCGGGGGAGGTCAATGAGCAGTTCTTC.

This sequence joins TRBV5-1 and TRBJ2-2, with D unclear. The V gene's germline CDR1 is SGHRS and CDR2 YFSETQ. The CDR3 extends over 14 amino acids. Trimming took 0 bases from V and 0 from J, leaving 3 bases between them. The DNA of the CDR3 is TGCGCCAGCAGCTTGGATCCGAACACCGGGGAGCTGTTTTTT. Protein: CASSLDPNTGELFF.

There are a few counts of this clonotype. The chain recombines TRBV5-1 with TRBJ1-1, with 7 bases identical to TRBD1. The germline V gene has CDR1 SGHRS and CDR2 YFSETQ. V was pared by 4 bases and J by 4 bases, with 10 bases of the junction left unmatched. This CDR3 is 15 amino acids long. The CDR3 is CASSRDESGGTEAFF. CDR3 DNA: TGCGCCAGCAGCAGGGATGAGTCAGGGGGCACTGAAGCTTTCTTT.

In this sample, this clonotype turned up many times. The chain combines TRBV11-2 with TRBJ2-7, with D perhaps given as TRBD1 or TRBD2 (5 bases each). Germline CDR1 SGHAT, CDR2 FQNNGV. Trimming left V 5 bases short and J 1 base short, with 12 bases between. This CDR3 spans 14 amino acids. CDR3 nucleotide sequence: TGTGCCAGCAGCCTGAGGGGCGGTTCCTACGAGCAGTACGTC. It specifies CASSLRGGSYEQYV.

The sample holds many counts of this clonotype. The chain has TRBV27 and TRBJ1-1; D ambiguous. V was shortened by 5 bases and J by 1 base, with 14 bases between the two germline ends. The CDR3 is made up of 15 amino acids. Germline lookup yields CDR1 MNHEY and CDR2 SMNVEV (reference sequence). The CDR3 loop is CASSPNPDPNTEAFF. The DNA for the CDR3 is TGTGCCAGCAGTCCAAACCCCGACCCGAACACTGAAGCTTTCTTT.

This clonotype was seen ten or more times. This chain joins TRBV2 and TRBJ2-3, with 14 nucleotides matching TRBD2. Germline values: CDR1 SNHLY, CDR2 FYNNEI. V was pared by 3 bases and J by 5 bases, with 4 bases of the junction left unmatched. The CDR3 has 16 amino acids. The CDR3 region has the DNA TGTGCCAGCAGTGACGGGACTAGCGGGGGAATAGATACGCAGTATTTT. Translating gives CASSDGTSGGIDTQYF.

This clonotype was seen ten or more times. The rearrangement uses TRBV25-1 and TRBJ2-3; D unresolved. The CDR3 runs to 14 residues. Trimming took 1 base from V and 4 from J, leaving 9 bases between them. Germline CDR1 reads MGHDK; CDR2 reads SYGVNS. CDR3 nucleotide sequence: TGTGCCAGCAGTGAATCCCGTCGCGCAGATACGCAGTATTTT. Its protein product is CASSESRRADTQYF.

Relative to its sample, this clonotype is medium-sized. The chain joins TRBV7-2 to TRBJ1-1; D gene uncertain. The V end was cut by 5 bases, the J end by 4 bases, with 8 bases between. The CDR3 extends over 12 amino acids. Germline CDR1 SGHTA, CDR2 FQGNSA. Here the CDR3 DNA reads TGTGCCAGCAGCATAAGTTCCACTGAAGCTTTCTTT. Its protein product is CASSISSTEAFF.

This clonotype was picked up many times. The chain uses TRBV3-1 and TRBJ1-5, with D hard to call. V lost 1 base and J 7 bases, leaving 5 bases between the germline ends. The germline V gene has CDR1 LGHDT and CDR2 YNNKEL (reference sequence). The CDR3 is made up of 12 amino acids. CDR3 sequence reads: CASSQGWQPQHF. CDR3 nucleotides: TGTGCCAGCAGCCAAGGTTGGCAGCCCCAGCATTTT.

This clonotype was seen many times. The V call is TRBV4-2, the J call TRBJ2-5; 8 nucleotides agree with TRBD1. V lost 3 bases, J lost 5 bases, and 11 bases stayed unmatched. The CDR3 has 16 residues. Germline V CDR1 and CDR2: LGHNA, YNFKEQ. The CDR3 protein is CASSHGAQGAWETQYF. In nucleotides, the CDR3 is TGTGCCAGCAGCCACGGGGCCCAGGGGGCCTGGGAGACCCAGTACTTC.